Below, 15 T cell receptor beta chains from the same sample are listed, as sequenced in a study of blood T cell repertoires in COVID-19. Sequenced by immunoSEQ multiplex PCR; TCRdb stores in-frame clones only, minus some. The sample has 240,000 or so clones; 70% to 85% are singletons. Sample: peripheral blood. Receptor source: a woman of 80 years or more with acute or convalescent COVID-19.

This clone occurred a few times. The J gene is TRBJ1-6, the V gene TRBV6-2 or TRBV6-3, with D uncertain. The CDR3 consists of 15 residues. Per germline, CDR1 MNHEY and CDR2 SVGEGT. The V end was cut by 6 bases, the J end by 9 bases, with 18 bases between. CDR3 sequence reads: CASSLERGIGSPLHF. CDR3 DNA: TGTGCCAGCAGCCTGGAGCGCGGGATTGGTTCACCCCTCCACTTT.

The rearrangement joins TRBV19 to TRBJ1-1; D might be TRBD1 (6 bases). This CDR3 has 13 residues. Germline CDR1 LNHDA, CDR2 SQIVND (reference sequence). V lost 8 bases and J 2 bases, leaving 12 bases between the germline ends. The CDR3 DNA reads as TGTGCCAGTCAGAGACAGGAAAACACTGAAGCTTTCTTT. Its protein product is CASQRQENTEAFF.

This clone was recorded only once. The V gene is TRBV6-5, the J gene TRBJ2-3; tentatively, D is TRBD2 (6 bases). CDR1 is MNHEY and CDR2 is SVGAGI in the germline V gene. The V gene lost 0 bases and the J gene lost 6 bases, with 16 bases spanning the gap. CDR3 length: 16 residues. CDR3 DNA sequence: TGTGCCAGCAGTTACTCCGACAACCCCCGGGGGGATACGCAGTATTTT. Translating it yields CASSYSDNPRGDTQYF.

The rearrangement links TRBV11-1 to TRBJ1-1, with D tentatively TRBD1 (6 bases). V was pared by 4 bases and J by 6 bases, with 15 bases between. Germline lookup yields CDR1 SGHAT and CDR2 FQDESV (reference sequence). This CDR3 is built from 14 residues. The DNA for the CDR3 is TGTGCCAGCAGCTCCATGACAGGTATCGCTGAAGCTTTCTTT. Protein product: CASSSMTGIAEAFF.

The chain has TRBV5-1 and TRBJ1-1; D gene uncertain. Germline V lookup: CDR1 SGHRS, CDR2 YFSETQ. The CDR3 sequence is 16 residues long. The V and J ends lost 1 base and 1 base respectively, with 14 bases between them. The CDR3 DNA reads TGCGCCAGCAGCTTGCCAACGGGTGCCCAGAACACTGAAGCTTTCTTT. Amino acids: CASSLPTGAQNTEAFF.

The rearrangement links TRBV19 to TRBJ2-7, with D possibly TRBD1 on 5 matching bases. Trimming left V 5 bases short and J 9 bases short, with 11 bases between. The CDR3 has 11 residues. Germline CDR1 is LNHDA and CDR2 is SQIVND (reference sequence). The CDR3 sequence: CASSPGHGQYF. DNA for the CDR3: TGTGCCAGTAGTCCCGGACACGGGCAGTACTTC.

The rearrangement uses TRBV5-4 and TRBJ2-5; a possible D gene is TRBD2 (6 bases). CDR3 length: 14 amino acids. In germline, CDR1 is SGHNT, CDR2 YYREEE (reference sequence). V was cut by 3 bases and J by 1 base, with 10 bases left in between. In DNA form, the CDR3 reads TGTGCCAGCAGCTCGGGACTTATCCAAGAGACCCAGTACTTC. Translated, it gives CASSSGLIQETQYF.

The chain has TRBV9 and TRBJ1-4, with a tentative D call TRBD1 (6 bases). CDR1 is SGDLS and CDR2 is YYNGEE in the germline V gene. V lost 3 bases to trimming and J lost 3 bases, with 12 bases between them. The CDR3 runs 15 residues. CDR3 DNA sequence: TGTGCCAGCAGCGCGTGGACAGCTCCTAATGAAAAACTGTTTTTT. Translating it yields CASSAWTAPNEKLFF. The whole variable domain, filled in from reference TRBV9 and TRBJ1-4, reads DSGVTQTPKHLITATGQRVTLRCSPRSGDLSVYWYQQSLDQGLQFLIQYYNGEERAKGNILERFSAQQFPDLHSELNLSSLELGDSALYFCASSAWTAPNEKLFFGSGTQLSVL.

The genes are TRBV6-5 and TRBJ2-4, with D perhaps TRBD2 (7 bases). Germline V CDR1 and CDR2: MNHEY, SVGAGI. V gave up 8 bases and J gave up 7 bases, with 15 bases separating them. CDR3 length: 13 amino acids. The CDR3 is CASAGARGNIQYF. The CDR3 DNA sequence: TGTGCCAGCGCGGGGGCGCGTGGGAACATTCAGTACTTC.

The rearrangement links TRBV30 to TRBJ2-2, with TRBD2 matching 11 bases. The germline CDR1 and CDR2 sequences are GTSNPN and SVGIG (reference sequence). V gave up 3 bases and J gave up 5 bases; unmatched junction bases: 5. The CDR3 sequence is 15 residues long. The CDR3 loop reads CAWRASGRRTGELFF. The CDR3 DNA follows: TGTGCCTGGAGGGCTAGCGGGAGGAGAACCGGGGAGCTGTTTTTT.

The chain recombines TRBV5-1 with TRBJ2-1; D ambiguous. V was clipped by 0 bases and J by 0 bases, with 7 bases between them. CDR3 length equals 15 residues. The germline V gene has CDR1 SGHRS and CDR2 YFSETQ. CDR3 loop: CASSLGHGSYNEQFF. The CDR3 DNA reads as TGCGCCAGCAGCTTGGGCCACGGCTCCTACAATGAGCAGTTCTTC.

The chain employs TRBV6-5 and TRBJ2-3; 12 bases are shared with TRBD2. Germline CDR1 MNHEY, CDR2 SVGAGI. The CDR3 spans 15 residues. Losses at the gene ends were 6 bases for V and 4 bases for J; bases not matched to a gene: 5. The CDR3 coding sequence is TGTGCCAGCAGACCTAGCGGGGGGGAGCCAGATACGCAGTATTTT. Residues: CASRPSGGEPDTQYF.

The V and J genes are TRBV24-1 and TRBJ2-3, with 7 nucleotides matching TRBD2. Trimming at V came to 10 bases and at J to 0 bases, leaving 3 bases not matched to a gene. Germline V CDR1 and CDR2: KGHDR, SFDVKD. The CDR3 loop spans 13 amino acids. The CDR3 DNA sequence: TGTGCCACTGGGGGAGGGAGCACAGATACGCAGTATTTT. Its translation is CATGGGSTDTQYF.

The sample holds one count of this clone. The chain links TRBV9 to TRBJ1-2, with TRBD1 matching over 9 bases. The CDR3 contains 16 residues. Germline lookup yields CDR1 SGDLS and CDR2 YYNGEE. After removal of 6 bases from V and 4 bases from J, the junction contained 13 bases not matched to a gene. The CDR3 nucleotides are TGTGCCAGCAACAGGGACGGACAGGGGTCGGGCTATGGCTACACCTTC. Translation: CASNRDGQGSGYGYTF.

As for this clone: One junction end disagrees with the germline gene, perhaps due to a read error. The chain employs TRBV7-7 and TRBJ2-2; D not certain. Per germline, CDR1 SSHAT and CDR2 FNYEAQ (reference sequence). CDR3 length: 16 amino acids. DNA of the CDR3: TGTGCTAGCAGCTACGAACCACCGGCGAACACCGGGGAGCTGTTTTTT. Translating it yields CASSYEPPANTGELFF.